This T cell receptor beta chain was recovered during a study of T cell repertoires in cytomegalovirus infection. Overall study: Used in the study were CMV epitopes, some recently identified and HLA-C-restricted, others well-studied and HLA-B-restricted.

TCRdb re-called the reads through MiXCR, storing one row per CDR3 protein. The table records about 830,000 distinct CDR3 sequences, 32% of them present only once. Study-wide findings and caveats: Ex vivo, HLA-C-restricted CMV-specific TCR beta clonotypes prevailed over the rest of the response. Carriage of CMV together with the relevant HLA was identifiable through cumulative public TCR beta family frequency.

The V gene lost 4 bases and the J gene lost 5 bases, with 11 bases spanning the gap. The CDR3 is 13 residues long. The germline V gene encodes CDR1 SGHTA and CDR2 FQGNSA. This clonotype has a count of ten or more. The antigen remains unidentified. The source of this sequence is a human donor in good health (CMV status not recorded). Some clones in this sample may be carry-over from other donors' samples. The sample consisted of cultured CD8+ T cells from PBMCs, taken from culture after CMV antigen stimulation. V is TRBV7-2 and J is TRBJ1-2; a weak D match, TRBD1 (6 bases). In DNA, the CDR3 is TGTGCCAGCAGCTCTACGACAGGATATGGCTACACCTTC. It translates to CASSSTTGYGYTF. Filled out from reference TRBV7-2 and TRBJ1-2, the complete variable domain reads GAGVSQSPSNKVTEKGKDVELRCDPISGHTALYWYRQSLGQGLEFLIYFQGNSAPDKSGLPSDRFSAERTGGSVSTLTIQRTQQEDSAVYLCASSSTTGYGYTFGSGTRLTVV.